What follows are 17 T cell receptor beta chains derived from one specimen sequenced in a study of blood T cells in healthy people across ages. Alongside a J-beta primer mix, a sample-barcoded 5' primer served in a second PCR lasting roughly 7 to 11 cycles. TCRdb fed the 5' RACE reads into MiXCR, producing one record per CDR3 protein. The sample yields around 1.5 million distinct CDR3 sequences, roughly 64% seen once. The sequencing input was blood. These receptors were taken from a man aged 18 to 29 in good health.

This chain uses TRBV29-1 with TRBJ2-7; D perhaps matches TRBD1 (5 bases). Germline-derived CDR1 and CDR2 are SQVTM and ANQGSEA. V was trimmed by 3 bases and J by 6 bases, leaving 18 bases between them. This CDR3 spans 14 amino acids. The CDR3 protein is CSVEAGAFTTEQYF. The CDR3 DNA reads TGCAGCGTTGAGGCTGGGGCGTTTACCACCGAGCAGTACTTC.

The chain joins TRBV7-8 to TRBJ2-5; the match to TRBD2 covers 10 bases. V trimming: 5 bases; J trimming: 5 bases; junction bases outside the gene matches: 8. Germline V gene data show CDR1 as SGHVS and CDR2 as FQNEAQ. CDR3 size: 15 residues. CDR3 in amino acids: CASSHRTSGLETQYF. The DNA of the CDR3 is TGTGCCAGCAGCCACCGGACTAGCGGACTTGAGACCCAGTACTTC.

The rearrangement uses TRBV10-3 and TRBJ2-1, with D tentatively TRBD1 (6 bases). The germline gives CDR1 ENHRY, CDR2 SYGVKD. CDR3 length equals 13 residues. With 0 bases removed from V and 7 bases from J, the gap between germline ends came to 7 bases. CDR3 protein: CAISESQGNEQFF. The DNA for the CDR3 is TGTGCCATCAGTGAGTCCCAGGGGAATGAGCAGTTCTTC.

The chain is built from TRBV12-3 or TRBV12-4 and TRBJ2-7; D is ambiguous. CDR3 length: 12 amino acids. V was cut by 6 bases and J by 7 bases, with 13 bases left in between. The CDR3 sequence: CASSPDVWEQYF. In DNA form, the CDR3 reads TGTGCCAGCAGCCCTGATGTGTGGGAGCAGTACTTC.

J is TRBJ2-7 and V is TRBV6-2 or TRBV6-3; D is unresolved. V was shortened by 10 bases and J by 2 bases, with 15 bases between the two germline ends. CDR1 MNHEY and CDR2 SVGEGT come from the germline V gene. The CDR3 length is 13 residues. CDR3 bases: TGTGCCACCCATCCACGGATTGCCTACGAGCAGTACTTC. The encoded protein is CATHPRIAYEQYF.

CDR3 in amino acids: CSLGTGFPDTQYF. CDR3 DNA sequence: TGCAGCCTCGGGACAGGGTTCCCAGATACGCAGTATTTT. The J gene is TRBJ2-3, the V gene TRBV29-1; 9 bases are shared with TRBD1. The CDR3 totals 13 residues. The J segment lost 4 bases and the V segment lost 8 bases, leaving 7 bases of the junction unmatched. Germline CDR1 reads SQVTM; CDR2 reads ANQGSEA.

A few counts support this clonotype. This chain links TRBV3-1 with TRBJ2-3, with 7 bases aligning to TRBD1. The CDR3 is 18 residues long. Unmatched junction bases numbered 14, after V lost 5 bases and J lost 0 bases. Germline CDR1 and CDR2: LGHDT and YNNKEL (reference sequence). The CDR3 DNA reads as TGTGCCAGCAGCTCCCGACAGGGCTATTCTTCTAGCACAGATACGCAGTATTTT. This gives the protein CASSSRQGYSSSTDTQYF.

The rearrangement joins TRBV24-1 to TRBJ2-1; 9 bases are a match to TRBD2. Per the germline V gene, CDR1 is KGHDR and CDR2 is SFDVKD. CDR3 length equals 14 residues. The V gene end was trimmed by 3 bases and the J gene end by 10 bases; junction bases not matched to a gene: 6. CDR3 bases: TGTGCCACCAGTGATAGGACTAGCGTGTGGGAGCAGTTCTTC. This translates into CATSDRTSVWEQFF.

The V gene is TRBV5-1, the J gene TRBJ2-1, with TRBD1 as a possible D gene (6 bases). V was pared by 1 base and J by 8 bases, with 25 bases between. Germline V gene sequence: CDR1 SGHRS, CDR2 YFSETQ. This CDR3 comprises 18 residues. In DNA form, the CDR3 reads TGCGCCAGCAGCTTGAAAGGGGGTGGAGTGGCCCTTGGGGATGAGCAGTTCTTC. This codes for CASSLKGGGVALGDEQFF.

This chain connects TRBV20-1 to TRBJ1-6; 7 positions agree with TRBD1. The V gene end was trimmed by 0 bases and the J gene end by 3 bases; junction bases not matched to a gene: 5. From germline, CDR1 is DFQATT and CDR2 SNEGSKA (reference sequence). The CDR3 runs to 16 residues. The DNA of the CDR3 is TGCAGTGCTAGAGATAGGCAGGGGGACTATAATTCACCCCTCCACTTT. Translation: CSARDRQGDYNSPLHF.

This chain links TRBV6-2 or TRBV6-3 with TRBJ2-1, with TRBD2 matching 8 bases. There are 18 residues in the CDR3. V lost 5 bases and J lost 1; bases outside the gene matches: 13. Germline CDR1 and CDR2: MNHEY and SVGEGT. CDR3: CASSPRPFASGSYNEQFF. The CDR3 nucleotides read TGTGCCAGCAGTCCCCGTCCCTTCGCTAGCGGGTCCTACAATGAGCAGTTCTTC.

V gene TRBV27 combines with J gene TRBJ2-5; TRBD2 matches 11 bases. This CDR3 is 15 amino acids long. From germline, CDR1 is MNHEY and CDR2 SMNVEV (reference sequence). V shed 9 bases, J shed 5 bases, and the junction held 11 bases outside the gene matches. CDR3: CASAASGRPRETQYF. As DNA, the CDR3 is TGTGCCAGTGCGGCTAGCGGGAGGCCCCGGGAGACCCAGTACTTC.

This clonotype was counted between two and nine times. DNA of the CDR3: TGTGCCAGCAGTGGGACAGGGGAATCGGGCACCTTC. Residues: CASSGTGESGTF. The chain is built from TRBV28 and TRBJ1-2; 10 positions agree with TRBD1. Germline trimming cut 5 bases from V and 13 bases from J; bases unmatched to any gene: 7. Germline CDR1 is MDHEN and CDR2 is SYDVKM. CDR3 length: 12 residues.

The CDR3 DNA is TGTGCCAGCAGTTTATGGTCTGGGTGGGCTAGCGGGAGTCGGAACGAGCAGTACTTC. Amino acid sequence: CASSLWSGWASGSRNEQYF. The V call is TRBV28, the J call TRBJ2-7; 10 bases are shared with TRBD2. The V and J ends lost 0 bases and 5 bases, in that order; junction bases with no gene match: 16. The CDR3 consists of 19 residues. The germline CDR1 and CDR2 sequences are MDHEN and SYDVKM.

This clonotype was detected only a few times. The rearrangement joins TRBV20-1 to TRBJ2-1, with TRBD2 identical over 7 bases. There are 14 residues in the CDR3. V trimming: 3 bases; J trimming: 8 bases; junction bases outside the gene matches: 10. Germline CDR1 DFQATT, CDR2 SNEGSKA (reference sequence). The CDR3 sequence is CSASPGLDGDEQFF. The DNA of the CDR3 is TGCAGTGCTAGTCCCGGACTAGACGGGGATGAGCAGTTCTTC.

The chain recombines TRBV30 with TRBJ2-5; TRBD1 is a possible D gene (6 bases). Germline-derived CDR1 and CDR2 are GTSNPN and SVGIG (reference sequence). The CDR3 extends over 13 amino acids. With 1 base removed from V and 3 bases from J, the gap between germline ends came to 9 bases. CDR3 DNA sequence: TGTGCCTGGAGTGGACAGGTTGAAGAGACCCAGTACTTC. Encoded protein: CAWSGQVEETQYF.

As to this clonotype: Sequence at one end of the junction differs from germline and may be a read error. J is TRBJ2-1 and V is TRBV12-3 or TRBV12-4; TRBD2 matches at 13 bases. The CDR3 consists of 16 residues. The DNA for the CDR3 is TGTGCCGGGTCTCCCGGGACTAGCGGGATGAACAATGAGCAGTTGTTC. Amino acids: CAGSPGTSGMNNEQLF.